The clone carrying this TCR beta chain appeared once. Method: immunoSEQ multiplex PCR; TCRdb's copy keeps in-frame clones and lacks some. The sample yields about 34,000 clones, 75% to 95% seen once. This record comes from a study of T cells in tuberculosis. Whole-study context: This South African cohort compared adolescents with or without latent tuberculosis against adults with active tuberculosis. PBMC were archived before or within 7 days of starting treatment.

Time point: new active TB diagnosis, blood taken before or within 7 days of starting treatment. Active tuberculosis patients were new diagnoses, HIV-seronegative, South African, and aged 18 years or older. The CDR3 length is 12 residues. V lost 3 bases and J 1 base, leaving 3 bases between the germline ends. Germline CDR1 reads SNHLY; CDR2 reads FYNNEI. Sequences were derived from PBMCs, sampled at tuberculosis diagnosis. The chain joins TRBV2 to TRBJ1-2, with D hard to call. The sequence derives from an adult with tuberculosis. The CDR3 here is CASSDYNYGYTF. CDR3 nucleotides: TGTGCCAGCAGTGACTATAACTATGGCTACACCTTC. Full variable domain (outside the CDR3, taken from reference TRBV2 and TRBJ1-2): EPEVTQTPSHQVTQMGQEVILRCVPISNHLYFYWYRQILGQKVEFLVSFYNNEISEKSEIFDDQFSVERPDGSNFTLKIRSTKLEDSAMYFCASSDYNYGYTFGSGTRLTVV.